The 8 T cell receptor beta chains below were found in one sample sequenced in a study of CD8 T cells in ankylosing spondylitis. Study-wide findings and caveats: Among TCR beta sequences, a motif of roughly 8 highly homologous variants appeared characteristic of ankylosing spondylitis blood.

No cognate antigen is known for these TCRs. MiXCR, applied by TCRdb to the 5' RACE reads, yields one record per CDR3 protein. The repertoire consists of about 500,000 distinct CDR3 sequences, with about 13% occurring once and the leading ten covering under 7.5%. Sequencing was carried out using blood, either unsorted or a sorted T cell fraction (not recorded which). These receptors came from a male donor with ankylosing spondylitis.

There are a few counts of this clonotype. The rearrangement uses TRBV29-1 and TRBJ1-5; D remains unclear. The CDR3 contains 17 residues. Trimming cost V 7 bases and J 4 bases, with 26 bases left between them. Germline V gene lookup returns CDR1 SQVTM and CDR2 ANQGSEA. The CDR3 loop is CSGSILEPLTPNQPQHF. In DNA form, the CDR3 reads TGCAGCGGCTCCATCTTAGAACCACTAACCCCGAATCAGCCCCAGCATTTT.

This clonotype was seen a handful of times. The chain combines TRBV5-5 with TRBJ2-7; no clear D gene. Germline CDR1 reads SGHKS; CDR2 reads YYEKEE (reference sequence). CDR3 length: 14 amino acids. V was cut by 0 bases and J by 3 bases, with 10 bases left in between. The CDR3 nucleotides are TGTGCCAGCAGCTTGGCCGTAGGGAACTACGAGCAGTACGTC. Protein: CASSLAVGNYEQYV.

This clonotype was detected only a few times. The chain uses TRBV5-1 and TRBJ2-7, with 8 bases lining up with TRBD1. The CDR3 spans 16 residues. The V gene end was trimmed by 4 bases and the J gene end by 3 bases; junction bases not matched to a gene: 12. Germline lookup yields CDR1 SGHRS and CDR2 YFSETQ. The CDR3 region has the DNA TGCGCCAGCAGCCACAACAGGGGGGAGTGCGACTACGAGCAGTACGTC. It codes for CASSHNRGECDYEQYV.

This clonotype has only a few counts. The chain employs TRBV2 and TRBJ2-3; D is perhaps TRBD1 or TRBD2 (5 bases each). The V gene's germline CDR1 is SNHLY and CDR2 FYNNEI. This CDR3 is 15 amino acids long. Trimming took off 5 bases at V and 3 bases at J, with 15 bases between the two ends. CDR3 sequence reads: CASSWGSIPTDTQYF. The CDR3, as DNA: TGTGCCAGCAGTTGGGGGTCGATTCCTACAGATACGCAGTATTTT.

The V and J genes are TRBV5-5 and TRBJ1-5; D gene uncertain. CDR1 and CDR2 from the germline V gene are SGHKS and YYEKEE (reference sequence). Trimming removed 0 bases from V and 2 bases from J, with 12 bases in between. The CDR3 has 16 residues. Here the CDR3 reads CASSLGGGYGNQPQHF. The CDR3 DNA follows: TGTGCCAGCAGCTTGGGAGGAGGTTATGGCAATCAGCCCCAGCATTTT.

CDR3 residues: CASSLTVTNYGYTF. CDR3 sequence (DNA): TGTGCCAGCAGTTTGACAGTGACTAACTATGGCTACACCTTC. The chain recombines TRBV12-3 or TRBV12-4 with TRBJ1-2, with D possibly matching TRBD1 (5 bases). The V and J ends lost 3 bases and 0 bases respectively, with 8 bases between them. CDR3 length: 14 residues.

This clonotype was seen a handful of times. The chain couples TRBV3-1 to TRBJ2-5; 10 bases fit TRBD2. Per germline, CDR1 LGHDT and CDR2 YNNKEL (reference sequence). This CDR3 contains 17 residues. Trimming cost V 0 bases and J 4 bases; bases outside gene matches: 8. The CDR3 nucleotides read TGTGCCAGCAGCCAAGATCTGGCTAGCGGGAGTTTAGAGACCCAGTACTTC. It translates to CASSQDLASGSLETQYF.

The chain has TRBV20-1 and TRBJ1-1; D is uncertain. Germline CDR1 is DFQATT and CDR2 is SNEGSKA (reference sequence). Between the trimmed V and J ends, which lost 5 bases and 5 bases, there was a span of 15 bases. CDR3 size: 13 residues. In nucleotides, the CDR3 is TGCAGTGCTGGTGAATTGGGAAGGACTGAAGCTTTCTTT. Translated: CSAGELGRTEAFF.